This is a list of T cell receptor beta chains from one sample in a study of T-cell reconstitution after alpha-beta-depleted transplantation in children. TCRdb reanalysed the PCR reads using MiXCR and keeps one entry per CDR3 protein. The table has more than 40,000 distinct CDR3 sequences, about 50% seen once. The input for sequencing was peripheral blood, taken before TCRalphabeta/CD19-depleted stem cell transplant. Receptors were obtained from a boy less than two years old with SCID, due to receive a stem cell transplant. Both conserved end residues are part of each CDR3. A D gene is named only where the DNA matches it firmly. Rows give clone size only sometimes, using once, few, many, or a class for an expanded clone.

TRBV29-1,.,TRBJ2-7,.,TGCAGCGCCCGTCTCAGGGGTTCCTACGAGCAGTACTTC,CSARLRGSYEQYF
TRBV5-5,few,TRBJ1-4,.,TGTGCCAGCAGCCTGGACAGTACAACTAATGAAAAACTGTTTTTT,CASSLDSTTNEKLFF
TRBV20-1,medium-sized,TRBJ2-7,TRBD1,TGCAGTGTTATCGACAGGGTAAAAACCTACGAGCAGTACTTC,CSVIDRVKTYEQYF
TRBV20-1,many,TRBJ1-5,.,TGCAGTGCTAGAGACGGACAGTTCGCCGGGGGCAATCAGCCCCAGCATTTT,CSARDGQFAGGNQPQHF
TRBV20-1,.,TRBJ2-7,.,TGCAGTGCCCCCATGGGGGGGCACTACGAGCAGTACTTC,CSAPMGGHYEQYF
TRBV7-8,.,TRBJ2-3,TRBD2,TGTGCCAGCAGCTTAGGGGGACTAGCGTCAGATACGCAGTATTTT,CASSLGGLASDTQYF
TRBV28,.,TRBJ2-1,.,TGTGCCAGCAGTTTGGTCGGGAGAACCCACAATGAGCAGTTCTTC,CASSLVGRTHNEQFF
TRBV5-6,.,TRBJ2-4,.,TGTGCCAGCAGCTTGGATGGGGGGCAGGGCATTCAGTACTTC,CASSLDGGQGIQYF
TRBV23-1,.,TRBJ2-7,.,TGCGCCAGCAAGGGCAGATCCTACGAGCAGTACTTC,CASKGRSYEQYF
TRBV11-1,few,TRBJ2-2,.,TGTGCCAGCAGCTTAAGAGGGGCAGGGACATCGAACACCGGGGAGCTGTTTTTT,CASSLRGAGTSNTGELFF
TRBV29-1,.,TRBJ2-7,TRBD2,TGCAGCGTTAACACTGGACTAGCGGGGGGCTACGAGCAGTACTTC,CSVNTGLAGGYEQYF
TRBV20-1,.,TRBJ2-5,.,TGCAGTGCTCCGGAACAAGAGACCCAGTACTTC,CSAPEQETQYF
TRBV4-2,.,TRBJ2-7,TRBD2,TGTGCCAGCAGCCAAGGTCCCCGGGGGGGCGACGAGCAGTACTTC,CASSQGPRGGDEQYF
TRBV20-1,few,TRBJ1-2,TRBD1,TGCAGTGCTCGAGGGACAGTCGACTATGGCTACACCTTC,CSARGTVDYGYTF
TRBV5-1,.,TRBJ2-3,TRBD2,TGCGCCAGCAGCTTGGAAGGCGGGGGAGATACGCAGTATTTT,CASSLEGGGDTQYF